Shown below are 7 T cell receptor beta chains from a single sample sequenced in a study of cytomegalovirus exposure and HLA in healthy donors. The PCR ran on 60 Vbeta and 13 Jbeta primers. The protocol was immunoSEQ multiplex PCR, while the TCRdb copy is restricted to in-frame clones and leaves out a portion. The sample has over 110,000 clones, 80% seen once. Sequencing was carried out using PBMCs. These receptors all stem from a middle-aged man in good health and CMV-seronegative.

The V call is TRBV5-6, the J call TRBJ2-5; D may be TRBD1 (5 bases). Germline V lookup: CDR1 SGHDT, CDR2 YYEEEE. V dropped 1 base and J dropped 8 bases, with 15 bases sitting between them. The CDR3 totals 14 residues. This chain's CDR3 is CASSLRQPPGTQYF. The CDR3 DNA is TGTGCCAGCAGCTTGCGACAGCCGCCCGGAACCCAGTACTTC.

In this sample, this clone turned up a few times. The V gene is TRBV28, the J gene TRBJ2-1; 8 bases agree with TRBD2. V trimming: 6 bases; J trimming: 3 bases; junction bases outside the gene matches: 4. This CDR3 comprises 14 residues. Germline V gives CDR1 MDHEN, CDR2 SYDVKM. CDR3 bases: TGTGCCAGCAGGGTTGCGGGGGGCTACAATGAGCAGTTCTTC. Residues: CASRVAGGYNEQFF.

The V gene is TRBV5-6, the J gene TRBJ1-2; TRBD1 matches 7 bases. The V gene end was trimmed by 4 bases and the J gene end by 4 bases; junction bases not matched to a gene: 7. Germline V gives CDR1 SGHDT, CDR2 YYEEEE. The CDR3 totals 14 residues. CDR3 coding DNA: TGTGCCAGCAGCGGACAGGTTATTTCCTATGGCTACACCTTC. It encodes CASSGQVISYGYTF.

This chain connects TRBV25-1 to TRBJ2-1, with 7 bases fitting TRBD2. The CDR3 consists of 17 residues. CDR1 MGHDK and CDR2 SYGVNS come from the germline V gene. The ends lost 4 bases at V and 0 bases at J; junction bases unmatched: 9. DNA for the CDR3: TGTGCCAGCAGTGCCCCCCAGCGGGATCTCTCCTACAATGAGCAGTTCTTC. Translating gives CASSAPQRDLSYNEQFF. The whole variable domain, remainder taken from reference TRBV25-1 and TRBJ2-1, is EADIYQTPRYLVIGTGKKITLECSQTMGHDKMYWYQQDPGMELHLIHYSYGVNSTEKGDLSSESTVSRIRTEHFPLTLESARPSHTSQYLCASSAPQRDLSYNEQFFGPGTRLTVL.

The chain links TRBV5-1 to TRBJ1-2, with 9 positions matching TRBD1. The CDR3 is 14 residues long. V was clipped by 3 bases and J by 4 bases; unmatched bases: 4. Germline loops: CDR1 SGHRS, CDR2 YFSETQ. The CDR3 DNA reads TGCGCCAGCAGCTCGGGACAGGGCATCTATGGCTACACCTTC. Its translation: CASSSGQGIYGYTF.

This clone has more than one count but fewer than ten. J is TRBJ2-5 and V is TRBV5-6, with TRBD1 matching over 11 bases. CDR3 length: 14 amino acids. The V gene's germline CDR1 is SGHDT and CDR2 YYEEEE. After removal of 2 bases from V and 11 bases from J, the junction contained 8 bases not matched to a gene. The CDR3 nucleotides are TGTGCCAGCAGCTTAGGACAGGGGGCGTGGGAGCAGTACTTC. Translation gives CASSLGQGAWEQYF.

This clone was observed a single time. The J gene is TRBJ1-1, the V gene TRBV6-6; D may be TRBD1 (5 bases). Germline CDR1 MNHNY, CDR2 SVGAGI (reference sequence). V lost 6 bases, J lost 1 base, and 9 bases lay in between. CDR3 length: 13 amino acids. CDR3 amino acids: CASRSTGNTEAFF. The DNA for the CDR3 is TGTGCCAGCAGGAGTACAGGGAACACTGAAGCTTTCTTT.